The present TCR beta chain was sequenced within a study of immune evolution from preneoplasia to lung adenocarcinoma (dated by TCRdb to the early 2020s). About the full investigation: The study combined immune gene expression, TCR sequencing and multiplex immunofluorescence to profile immune contexture across lung adenocarcinoma precursors and invasive adenocarcinoma. Resected precursor lesions (AAH, AIS, MIA) and invasive adenocarcinomas were compared against paired morphologically normal lung tissue. Sample size was based on specimen availability rather than a prior power calculation. The immune data were integrated with whole exome sequencing and methylation data obtained from the same cohort of nodules. In total, the cohort included 40 to 60 patients with pulmonary nodules, all of whom underwent surgical resection. A total of around 52 patients contributed TCR sequencing data. According to the study, around 99 samples were used for TCR sequencing. POLYSOLVER was used to infer Class I HLA alleles from exome data, while LOHHLA was used to detect allele-specific HLA loss.

In the case of this clone: The target of this receptor is not known. One base away there is no much larger clone; base qualities are not given.

The germline V end is reduced by 3 bases and the J end by 2 bases; junction bases left unmatched: 8. The cysteine opens and the phenylalanine closes a CDR3 of 15 amino acids. The DNA shown is the 45-base CDR3, in frame from base 1. CDR1 and CDR2 were assigned from the germline V gene as SGHDT and YYEEEE. Using the immunoSEQ hsTCRbeta Kit, TCR beta CDR3 regions were sequenced from DNA. The paper's processing steps were these. The ImmunoSEQ Analyzer was used to analyse the TCR sequencing data. T cell clonality was defined as 1 minus Pielou's evenness computed on productive rearrangements. The inverse Simpson index, applied to productive templates, was used to measure T cell diversity. T cell density was expressed as TCR beta template counts normalized to usable DNA, with usable DNA estimated by amplifying and sequencing housekeeping genes. Two-sided Kruskal-Wallis tests were used to compare TCR metrics across histologic stages. The source is immuneACCESS, and TCRdb retained only in-frame sequences with V and J called. Part of the clones is not carried over; for the studies checked, unresolved V genes explain less than half of this, and the remainder is unexplained. The V and J calls and the clone size are those of that table, but D and trimming were determined from the DNA. Across this sample there are around 3,000 clones, with roughly 87% seen only once. The ten largest clones add up to less than 15% of the sample.

Patients underwent resection in Japan or China between about 2014 and 2017. The histologic diagnosis of each case was independently confirmed on H&E slides by two lung cancer pathologists. The AllPrep DNA/RNA FFPE Kit was used to isolate DNA from FFPE tissue. What the work shows at the level of the full study, not this receptor alone: The highest top T cell clone frequencies were observed in normal lung, and a progressive decrease in top T cell clone frequencies appeared to occur from AAH through AIS, MIA and invasive adenocarcinoma. All patients were from Japan and China, so applicability to Western populations was uncertain. Clonality was highest in normal lung, while later-stage lesions appeared to have lower clonality but higher T cell density and diversity. The findings rested on association rather than direct causation, and larger cohorts with long-term follow-up and longitudinal biopsies were considered necessary.

This clonotype originated in a person in their forties with lung adenocarcinoma. The V and J genes are TRBV5-6 and TRBJ2-7, and TRBD2 matches 7 of the central bases. Sequencing used FFPE adjacent normal lung tissue. The CDR3 region: CASSWGGTGAYEQYF. In nucleotide form, the sequence is TGTGCCAGCAGCTGGGGGGGGACTGGTGCCTACGAGCAGTACTTC.